The present T cell receptor (beta chain) was sequenced within a study of T-cell reconstitution after alpha-beta-depleted transplantation in children. Germline V gives CDR1 LNHNV, CDR2 YYDKDF (reference sequence). The CDR3 length is 15 residues. The V gene lost 0 bases and the J gene lost 7 bases, with 15 bases spanning the gap. As it was prepared, the TCRbeta library received unique molecular identifiers. TCRdb used MiXCR to reprocess the PCR reads, holding one entry per CDR3 protein. The repertoire holds a few hundred thousand distinct CDR3 sequences, with approximately 12% as singletons. Study-level results: Several hundred rapidly expanded clones from non-depleted graft cells reportedly supplied alpha-beta T cells about two months post-transplant. Surviving recipient T cells and thymic progenitors produced the high day-60 TCRbeta diversity seen in some patients. Counts and diversity of T cells one year after transplant came mostly from newly produced T cells.

In its sample, this clonotype was seen many times. Its antigen is not known. V gene TRBV15 combines with J gene TRBJ2-5; a weak D match, TRBD2 (5 bases). The sample here was PBMCs, mostly from graft donor cells, taken 360 days after TCRalphabeta/CD19-depleted stem cell transplant. The receptor comes from a male patient younger than 18 who had a stem cell transplant for acute myeloid leukemia, so the T cells may come from the graft donor. The CDR3 region is CATSRDPREVGTQYF. In DNA, the CDR3 is TGTGCCACCAGCAGAGATCCCCGGGAAGTCGGGACCCAGTACTTC.